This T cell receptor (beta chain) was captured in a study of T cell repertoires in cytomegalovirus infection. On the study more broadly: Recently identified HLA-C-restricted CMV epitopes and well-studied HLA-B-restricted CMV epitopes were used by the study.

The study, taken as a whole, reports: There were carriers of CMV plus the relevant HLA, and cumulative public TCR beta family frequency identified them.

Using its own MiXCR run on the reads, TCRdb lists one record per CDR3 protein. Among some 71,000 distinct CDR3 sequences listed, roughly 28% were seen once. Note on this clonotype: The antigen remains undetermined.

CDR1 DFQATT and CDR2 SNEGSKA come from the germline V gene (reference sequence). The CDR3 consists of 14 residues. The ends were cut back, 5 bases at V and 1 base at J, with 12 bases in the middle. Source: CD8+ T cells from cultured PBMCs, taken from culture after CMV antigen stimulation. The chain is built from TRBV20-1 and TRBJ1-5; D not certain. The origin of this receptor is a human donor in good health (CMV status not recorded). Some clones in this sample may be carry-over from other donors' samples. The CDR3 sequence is CSAEFEGSNQPQHF. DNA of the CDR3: TGCAGTGCTGAATTTGAAGGGAGCAATCAGCCCCAGCATTTT.